This TCR beta chain appears in the sequencing data of a study of T-cell memory formation after mild COVID-19. Across the whole study: Clusters were largely donor specific.

The study's findings and limits: CD4+ contracting clones were found mainly in CM and EM, and CD8+ ones in EMRA. Contracting clones from day 15 to 85 showed balanced CD4/CD8; later expanders favored CD4+.

Concerning this clonotype itself: The antigen is unknown.

TCRalpha and TCRbeta libraries used 5'RACE with constant-segment primers and UMIs. TCRdb ran MiXCR on the 5' RACE reads and lists one entry per CDR3 protein. This sample yields some 290,000 distinct CDR3 sequences, of which roughly 16% are seen a single time; around a fifth belongs to the top ten. This receptor was identified in a man aged 18 to 35 who had mild COVID-19 (a few samples of this study predate the infection). Cell type and time point are not known. Sequenced: PBMCs or a T cell subset sorted from them (not recorded which).

The CDR3 DNA follows: TGTGCCAGCAGTTCAGACTACGCCCAAGAGACCCAGTACTTC. Amino acids: CASSSDYAQETQYF. The J gene is TRBJ2-5, the V gene TRBV6-5; possibly TRBD2 for D (5 bases). Germline V CDR1 and CDR2: MNHEY, SVGAGI. The CDR3 is 14 residues long. V was clipped by 4 bases and J by 1 base, with 10 bases between them.